This T cell receptor beta chain was obtained from a study of T cell responses to AZD1222 COVID-19 vaccine. Assay used: immunoSEQ multiplex PCR; TCRdb lists only in-frame clones, some missing. The sample records around 180,000 clones, 88% being singletons. On this clone itself: Its target is not known.

Trimming took off 3 bases at V and 3 bases at J, with 15 bases between the two ends. The germline V gene encodes CDR1 LNHNV and CDR2 YYDKDF (reference sequence). The CDR3 sequence is 15 residues long. Both about-4-week and about-12-week second-dose recipients were combined. Findings and caveats of the study: Only a handful of AZD1222 recipients were seropositive at baseline. Nearly half of the spike-specific TCRs reportedly recognize variant regions that carry no mutations.

The J gene is TRBJ2-7, the V gene TRBV15; either TRBD1 or TRBD2 may supply D (7 bases each). The source is an adult who received the AZD1222 COVID-19 vaccine. This specimen consisted of peripheral blood, obtained 28 days after the second AZD1222 dose. The CDR3 coding sequence is TGTGCCACCAGCAGGCACAGGGGAGGGGACTACGAGCAGTACTTC. Residues: CATSRHRGGDYEQYF.